Included here is one T cell receptor beta chain sequence, with context. As yet, its antigen is unknown. This sample stems from a study of T-cell memory formation after mild COVID-19. Sample barcodes and UMIs were carried by the TCR alpha and TCR beta cDNA libraries that 5'RACE generated with constant-segment primers. TCRdb re-called the 5' RACE reads with MiXCR, one entry per CDR3 protein. The table has some 330,000 distinct CDR3 sequences, roughly 21% seen once; the top ten hold around 12%. Study-wide results and limits: Researchers report contracting CD4+ clones mostly in CM and EM, with CD8+ clones in EMRA. SARS-CoV-2 specificity of second-wave clones peaking day 37 was unconfirmed.

This TCR came from an adult woman who had mild COVID-19 (a few samples of this study predate the infection). Cell type and time point are not known. Source material: PBMCs or a T cell subset sorted from them (not recorded which).

The CDR3 loop is CASSQELSGTEQFF. The CDR3 nucleotides read TGCGCCAGCAGCCAAGAACTTTCCGGGACAGAGCAGTTCTTC. The rearrangement uses TRBV4-1 and TRBJ2-1; TRBD1 is a possible D gene (6 bases). V was trimmed by 0 bases and J by 10 bases, leaving 13 bases between them. Germline loops: CDR1 MGHRA, CDR2 YSYEKL. This CDR3 is built from 14 residues.